This is a list of T cell receptor beta chains from one sample in a study of OX40 agonist ivuxolimab in advanced cancers. Clones were sequenced by immunoSEQ multiplex PCR, and TCRdb holds only the in-frame ones, with some missing. The profile covers approximately 80,000 clones, with 75% to 95% appearing a single time and 8.4% taken by the ten largest. The input for sequencing was CD4+ or CD8+ T cells sorted from blood, taken in a trial of the OX40 agonist ivuxolimab. The receptors were gathered from an adult with an advanced solid tumor such as melanoma, head and neck, liver or kidney cancer. CDR3s include the opening cysteine and the closing phenylalanine or tryptophan. Rows give clone size only sometimes, using once, few, many, or a class for an expanded clone.

CDR3	V	size
CASSQQSGGVHSDTQYF	TRBV4-3	.
CSVEDRTGHYGYTF	TRBV29-1	.
CASSFLRREADTQYF	TRBV7-3	.
CASSLEGHEQFF	TRBV7-8	once
CASSMDSWNQPQHF	TRBV28	.
CTSSLGTSGDGELFF	TRBV1	.
CASMSGGRQPQHF	TRBV28	.
CATSRGLEGLASTNTQYF	TRBV15	.
CASSKGLRVSFDNEQFF	TRBV21-1	.
CASRLIRRGETQYF	TRBV6-6	.
CASSLKEQFF	TRBV28	.
CASSTGLVGNEQFF	TRBV25-1	.
CASSAIAGGENEQFF	TRBV9	.
CASSLEVYTQYF	TRBV7-8	.
CASTRDYGYTF	TRBV28	.
CASSLSSYNEQFF	TRBV27	.
CASSLGPPPLHF	TRBV7-9	.
CASSFAGAYEQYF	TRBV28	.
CANSARGVTTEAFF	TRBV10-3	.
CASRVSSGGKNIQYF	TRBV28	.
CASSVSSGGVTDTQYF	TRBV9	.
CASSDLEKETQYF	TRBV25-1	once
CASSYSPATGNTGELFF	TRBV6-4	.
CASSQDWTGINTQYF	TRBV4-3	.
CASSLSQGFSNQPQHF	TRBV28	.
CASSLAPFGNTEAFF	TRBV7-9	once
CASSLWTGIRSPLHF	TRBV28	.
CASSLTGATTPNYGYTF	TRBV5-1	once
CATKGRVVNEQYF	TRBV6-5	.
CASSLAPSDTQYF	TRBV27	.
CASSQVATPYGYTF	TRBV4-3	.
CASSMPGTDTQYF	TRBV13	.
CATSNRDGWNTEAFF	TRBV15	.
CASSYWDRAHEKLFF	TRBV6-6	.
CAWGVAGGPHDTQYF	TRBV30	once
CASSVGGEQFF	TRBV9	.
CATSGEQEDSNQPQHF	TRBV15	.
CASRSQGINEQYF	TRBV6-6	.
CASSLYPRDRNEQFF	TRBV7-8	.
CASSFPTSGLNEQFF	TRBV28	.
CASGLGASSYNEQFF	TRBV19	.
CASRPTGAGGEKLFF	TRBV28	.
CASSLETSGSSYNEQFF	TRBV5-4	.
CASRLRQALVTYF	TRBV6-5	.
CASSSIGDTQYF	TRBV7-3	.
CASSISGDGSPLHF	TRBV28	.
CASSLALGKDTEAFF	TRBV7-9	once
CASSELASGNEQFF	TRBV2	.
CASSLAGGRGEQFF	TRBV4-1	.
CASSPGSSNQPQHF	TRBV5-8	.
CASSQVAGWDEQFF	TRBV4-3	.
CASRTTGPRDQPQHF	TRBV6-1	.
CASSRPGTDTQYF	TRBV6-6	.